This T cell receptor beta chain was recorded in a study of identical twins. Germline CDR1 DFQATT, CDR2 SNEGSKA (reference sequence). The CDR3 runs to 9 residues. V shed 7 bases and J shed 4 bases, with 4 bases lying between them. TCRdb reprocessed the 5' RACE reads via MiXCR and lists one record per CDR3 protein. The table lists roughly 280,000 distinct CDR3 sequences, just under 9.5% of them singletons. This clonotype was counted at least ten times. Antigen specificity is unknown. Study outcomes and limitations: Sequences that were out-of-frame, alpha and twin-shared displayed an excess of low generation probability.

This sample also appeared in a second study, on yellow fever vaccine responses in identical twins.

The gene calls are TRBV20-1 and TRBJ1-2; D not resolved. Sequenced material: CD8+ T cells sorted from blood. This clonotype was obtained from a woman younger than 35 in good health. Here the CDR3 DNA reads TGCAGTGGACGCTATGGCTACACCTTC. Translation gives CSGRYGYTF.